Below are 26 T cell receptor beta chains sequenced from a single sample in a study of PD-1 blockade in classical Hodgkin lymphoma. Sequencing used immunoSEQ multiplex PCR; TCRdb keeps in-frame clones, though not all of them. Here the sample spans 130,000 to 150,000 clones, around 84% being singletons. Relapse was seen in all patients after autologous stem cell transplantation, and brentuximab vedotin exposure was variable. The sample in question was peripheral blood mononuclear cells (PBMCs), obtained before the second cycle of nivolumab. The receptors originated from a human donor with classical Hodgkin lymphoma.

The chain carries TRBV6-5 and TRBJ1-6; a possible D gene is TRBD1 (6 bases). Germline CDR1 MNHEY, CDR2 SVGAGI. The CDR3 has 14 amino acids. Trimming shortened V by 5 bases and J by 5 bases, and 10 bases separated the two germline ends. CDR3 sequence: CASSNRADNSPLHF. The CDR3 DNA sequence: TGTGCCAGCAGTAACAGGGCCGATAATTCACCCCTCCACTTT.

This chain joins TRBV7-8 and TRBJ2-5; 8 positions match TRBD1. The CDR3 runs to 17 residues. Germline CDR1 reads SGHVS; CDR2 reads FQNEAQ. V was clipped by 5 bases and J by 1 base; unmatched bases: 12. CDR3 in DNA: TGTGCCAGCAGCCAACACTGGACAGGGACCGGCCAAGAGACCCAGTACTTC. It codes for CASSQHWTGTGQETQYF.

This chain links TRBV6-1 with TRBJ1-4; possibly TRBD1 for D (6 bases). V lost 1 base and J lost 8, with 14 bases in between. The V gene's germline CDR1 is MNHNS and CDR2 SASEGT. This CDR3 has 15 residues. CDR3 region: CASSEVGHSGEKLFF. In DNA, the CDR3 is TGTGCCAGCAGTGAAGTGGGACACTCTGGGGAAAAACTGTTTTTT.

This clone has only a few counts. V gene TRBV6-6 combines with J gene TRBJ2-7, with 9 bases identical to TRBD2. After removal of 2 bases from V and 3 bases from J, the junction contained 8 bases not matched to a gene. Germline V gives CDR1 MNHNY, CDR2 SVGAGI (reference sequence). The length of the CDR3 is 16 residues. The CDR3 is CASSYPRTSDNYEQYF. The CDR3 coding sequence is TGTGCCAGCAGTTACCCCCGGACTAGCGATAACTACGAGCAGTACTTC.

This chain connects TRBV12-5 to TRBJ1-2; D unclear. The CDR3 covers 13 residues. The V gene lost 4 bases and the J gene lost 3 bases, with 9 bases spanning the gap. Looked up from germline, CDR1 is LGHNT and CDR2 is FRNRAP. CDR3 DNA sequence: TGTGCTAGTGGTTCCCAGGACCACTATGGCTACACCTTC. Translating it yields CASGSQDHYGYTF.

In nucleotides, the CDR3 is TGTGCCAGCAGCTTAGAGGGACAGGGAACTTCACCCCTCCACTTT. Translation: CASSLEGQGTSPLHF. The rearrangement joins TRBV7-9 to TRBJ1-6; TRBD1 aligns across 9 bases. The V gene end was trimmed by 1 base and the J gene end by 9 bases; junction bases not matched to a gene: 4. CDR3 length: 15 amino acids. Germline CDR1 SEHNR, CDR2 FQNEAQ (reference sequence).

The CDR3 DNA follows: TGTGCCAGCAGTGGCGAAAACAGGGGTGGGAGCTCCTACGAGCAGTACTTC. Its translation: CASSGENRGGSSYEQYF. This chain links TRBV6-1 with TRBJ2-7, with TRBD1 matching 7 bases. V shed 4 bases and J 0 bases; nucleotides not matched to a gene: 12. The CDR3 has 17 amino acids. Germline CDR1 is MNHNS and CDR2 is SASEGT.

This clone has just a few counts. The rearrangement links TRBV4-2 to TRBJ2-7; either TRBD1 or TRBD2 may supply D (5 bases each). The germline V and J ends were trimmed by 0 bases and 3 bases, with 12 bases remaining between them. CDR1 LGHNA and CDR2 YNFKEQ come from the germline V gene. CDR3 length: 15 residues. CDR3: CASSQEGPGSYEQYF. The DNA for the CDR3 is TGTGCCAGCAGCCAAGAGGGGCCAGGGAGCTACGAGCAGTACTTC.

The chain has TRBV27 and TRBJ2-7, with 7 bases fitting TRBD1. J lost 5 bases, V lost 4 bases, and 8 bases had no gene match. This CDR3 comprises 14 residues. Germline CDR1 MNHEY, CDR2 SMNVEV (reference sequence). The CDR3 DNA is TGTGCCAGCAGTTCATCGACAGGGATGGACGAGCAGTACTTC. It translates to CASSSSTGMDEQYF.

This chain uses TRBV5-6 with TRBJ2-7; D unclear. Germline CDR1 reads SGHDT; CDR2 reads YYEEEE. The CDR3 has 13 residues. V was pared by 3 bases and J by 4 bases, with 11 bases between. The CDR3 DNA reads TGTGCCAGCAGCTGGCGACTCCAGTACGAGCAGTACTTC. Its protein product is CASSWRLQYEQYF.

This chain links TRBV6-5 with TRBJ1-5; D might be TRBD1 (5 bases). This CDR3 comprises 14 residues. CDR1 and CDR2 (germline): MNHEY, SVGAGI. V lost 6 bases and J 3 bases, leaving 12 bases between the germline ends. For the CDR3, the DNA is TGTGCCAGCAGCATCGGACAATTCAATCAGCCCCAGCATTTT. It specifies CASSIGQFNQPQHF.

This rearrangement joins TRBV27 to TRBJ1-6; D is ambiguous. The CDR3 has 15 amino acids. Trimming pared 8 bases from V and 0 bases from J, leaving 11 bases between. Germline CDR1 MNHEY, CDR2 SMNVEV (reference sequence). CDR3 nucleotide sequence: TGTGCCAGCCGTAGCCGGAACTCCTATAATTCACCCCTCCACTTT. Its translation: CASRSRNSYNSPLHF.

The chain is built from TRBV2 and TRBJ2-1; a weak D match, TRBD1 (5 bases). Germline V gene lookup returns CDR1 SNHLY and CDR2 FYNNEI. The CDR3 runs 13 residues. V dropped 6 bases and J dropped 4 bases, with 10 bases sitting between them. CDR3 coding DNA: TGTGCCAGCAGGTACCAGGGTTACAATGAGCAGTTCTTC. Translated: CASRYQGYNEQFF.

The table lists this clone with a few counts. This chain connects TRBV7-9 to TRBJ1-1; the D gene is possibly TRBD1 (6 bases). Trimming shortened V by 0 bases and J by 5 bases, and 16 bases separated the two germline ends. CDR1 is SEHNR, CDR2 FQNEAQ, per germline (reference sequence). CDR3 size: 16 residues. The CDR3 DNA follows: TGTGCCAGCAGCTTAGCGTTAGGAGTGGGGGCTACTGAAGCTTTCTTT. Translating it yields CASSLALGVGATEAFF.

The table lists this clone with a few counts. CDR3 DNA: TGTGCCAGCAGCTCCCAGGACACCGGGGAGCTGTTTTTT. It encodes CASSSQDTGELFF. This sequence joins TRBV7-6 and TRBJ2-2; D unclear. The CDR3 is 13 residues long. Germline V gene data show CDR1 as SGHVS and CDR2 as FNYEAQ. V shed 4 bases and J shed 3 bases, with 6 bases lying between them. The variable domain in full, completed from reference TRBV7-6 and TRBJ2-2, reads GAGVSQSPRYKVTKRGQDVALRCDPISGHVSLYWYRQALGQGPEFLTYFNYEAQQDKSGLPNDRFSAERPEGSISTLTIQRTEQRDSAMYRCASSSQDTGELFFGEGSRLTVL.

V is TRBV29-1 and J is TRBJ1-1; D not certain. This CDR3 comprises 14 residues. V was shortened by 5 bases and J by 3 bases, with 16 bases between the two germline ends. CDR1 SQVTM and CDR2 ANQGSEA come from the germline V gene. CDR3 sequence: CSVSIQPRDTEAFF. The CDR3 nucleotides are TGCAGCGTTTCAATTCAACCCCGGGACACTGAAGCTTTCTTT.

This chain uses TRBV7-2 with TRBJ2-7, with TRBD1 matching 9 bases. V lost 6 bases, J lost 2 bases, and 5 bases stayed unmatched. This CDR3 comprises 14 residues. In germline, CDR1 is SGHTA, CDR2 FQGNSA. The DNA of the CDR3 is TGTGCCAGCAGACGGGACAGGGAAGCCTACGAGCAGTACTTC. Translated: CASRRDREAYEQYF.

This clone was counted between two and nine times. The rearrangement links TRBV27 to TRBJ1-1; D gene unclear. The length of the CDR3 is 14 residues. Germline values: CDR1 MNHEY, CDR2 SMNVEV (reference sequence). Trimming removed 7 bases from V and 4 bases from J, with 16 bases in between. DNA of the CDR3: TGTGCCAGCACCCTCACCAGAGGGCGCACTGAAGCTTTCTTT. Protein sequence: CASTLTRGRTEAFF.

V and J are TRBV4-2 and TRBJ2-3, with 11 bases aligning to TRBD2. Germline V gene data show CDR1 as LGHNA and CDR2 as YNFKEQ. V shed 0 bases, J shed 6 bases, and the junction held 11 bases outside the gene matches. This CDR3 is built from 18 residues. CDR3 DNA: TGTGCCAGCAGCCAAGAGGTTAGACTAGCGGGATACGGGGATACGCAGTATTTT. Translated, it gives CASSQEVRLAGYGDTQYF.

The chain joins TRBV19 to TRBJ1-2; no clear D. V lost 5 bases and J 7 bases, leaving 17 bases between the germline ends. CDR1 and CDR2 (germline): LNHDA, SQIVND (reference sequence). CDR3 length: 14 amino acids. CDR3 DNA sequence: TGTGCCAGTAGTCGACACCAGAGAGAAGGTGGCTACACCTTC. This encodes CASSRHQREGGYTF.

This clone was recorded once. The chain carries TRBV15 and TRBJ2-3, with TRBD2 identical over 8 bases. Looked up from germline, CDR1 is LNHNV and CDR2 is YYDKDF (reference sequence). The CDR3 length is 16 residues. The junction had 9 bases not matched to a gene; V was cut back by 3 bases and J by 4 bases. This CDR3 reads CATSRERERNADTQYF. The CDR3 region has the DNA TGTGCCACCAGCAGGGAGCGGGAGAGGAATGCAGATACGCAGTATTTT.

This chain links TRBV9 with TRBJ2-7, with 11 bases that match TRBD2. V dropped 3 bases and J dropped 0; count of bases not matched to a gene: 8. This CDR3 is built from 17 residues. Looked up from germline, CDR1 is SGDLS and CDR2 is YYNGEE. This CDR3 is CASSAQGLAVSSYEQYF. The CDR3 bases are TGTGCCAGCAGCGCTCAGGGACTAGCGGTGAGCTCCTACGAGCAGTACTTC.

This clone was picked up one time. CDR3 sequence: CASSPETGYNEQFF. As DNA, the CDR3 is TGTGCCAGCTCACCGGAGACAGGGTACAATGAGCAGTTCTTC. The gene calls are TRBV18 and TRBJ2-1; 7 positions agree with TRBD1. CDR1 is KGHSH and CDR2 is LQKENI in the germline V gene. Losses at the gene ends were 3 bases for V and 4 bases for J; bases not matched to a gene: 3. The CDR3 has 14 amino acids.

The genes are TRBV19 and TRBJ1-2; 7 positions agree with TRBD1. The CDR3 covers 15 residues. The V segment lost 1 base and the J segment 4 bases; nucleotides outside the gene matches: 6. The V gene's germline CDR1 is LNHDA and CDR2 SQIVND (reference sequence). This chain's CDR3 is CASSIAGQFGYGYTF. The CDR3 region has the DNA TGTGCCAGTAGTATAGCGGGACAGTTTGGCTATGGCTACACCTTC.

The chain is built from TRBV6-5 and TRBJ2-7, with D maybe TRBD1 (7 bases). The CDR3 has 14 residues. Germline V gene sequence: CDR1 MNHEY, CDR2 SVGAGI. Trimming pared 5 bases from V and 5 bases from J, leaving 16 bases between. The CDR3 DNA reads TGTGCCAGCAGTAGCCTACAGGGGAGGCACGAGCAGTACTTC. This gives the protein CASSSLQGRHEQYF.

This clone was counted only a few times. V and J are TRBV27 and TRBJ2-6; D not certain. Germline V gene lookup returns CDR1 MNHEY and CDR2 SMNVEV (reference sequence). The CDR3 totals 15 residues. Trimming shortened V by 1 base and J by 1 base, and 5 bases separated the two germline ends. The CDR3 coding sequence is TGTGCCAGCAGTTTATTAGGGTCTGGGGCCAACGTCCTGACTTTC. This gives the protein CASSLLGSGANVLTF. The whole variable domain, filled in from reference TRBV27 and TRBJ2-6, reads EAQVTQNPRYLITVTGKKLTVTCSQNMNHEYMSWYRQDPGLGLRQIYYSMNVEVTDKGDVPEGYKVSRKEKRNFPLILESPSPNQTSLYFCASSLLGSGANVLTFGAGSRLTVL.